A single sample gave rise to the 20 T cell receptor beta chains below, sequenced in a study of T cells in localized non-small cell lung cancer. Only in-frame clones appear in the TCRdb table, and some are missing; sequencing was by immunoSEQ multiplex PCR. The sample includes around 1,500 clones, roughly a fifth of them seen just once. The material sequenced was normal lung tissue next to the tumor, taken before any cancer treatment. The origin of the receptors is a woman aged 40 to 75 with stage III squamous cell lung carcinoma.

This chain joins TRBV19 and TRBJ2-2; D gene unclear. CDR3 length equals 14 residues. CDR1 and CDR2 from the germline V gene are LNHDA and SQIVND (reference sequence). Between the trimmed V and J ends, which lost 5 bases and 6 bases, there was a span of 13 bases. The DNA for the CDR3 is TGTGCCAGTAGTGACCTCAACCGGCCCGGGGAGCTGTTTTTT. It translates to CASSDLNRPGELFF.

V usage is TRBV11-3 and J usage is TRBJ1-5; D ambiguous. In germline, CDR1 is SGHNT, CDR2 YENEEA. Between the trimmed V and J ends, which lost 3 bases and 4 bases, there was a span of 10 bases. The CDR3 contains 14 residues. For the CDR3, the DNA is TGTGCCAGCAGCTTGGACGGACCTAATCAGCCCCAGCATTTT. Its translation is CASSLDGPNQPQHF.

In this sample, this clone turned up once. The gene calls are TRBV29-1 and TRBJ2-2, with 8 bases fitting TRBD1. With 5 bases clipped from V and 6 bases from J, the junction kept 20 bases outside the gene matches. Germline assignment: CDR1 SQVTM and CDR2 ANQGSEA. The CDR3 is 18 residues long. CDR3 protein: CSVIGTGGRGSRAGELFF. The CDR3 region has the DNA TGCAGCGTTATTGGAACAGGGGGTAGGGGTAGTCGGGCCGGGGAGCTGTTTTTT.

V and J are TRBV18 and TRBJ2-1; D unresolved. Germline CDR1 KGHSH, CDR2 LQKENI. The CDR3 is 14 residues long. V gave up 0 bases and J gave up 8 bases, with 11 bases separating them. Here the CDR3 DNA reads TGTGCCAGCTCACCACCCTCCCGACGGGATGAGCAGTTCTTC. Protein: CASSPPSRRDEQFF.

The chain has TRBV28 and TRBJ1-2; 9 bases fit TRBD1. This CDR3 contains 15 residues. From germline, CDR1 is MDHEN and CDR2 SYDVKM. The junction had 8 bases not matched to a gene; V was cut back by 5 bases and J by 4 bases. The CDR3 spells CASSITGQGLYGYTF. The DNA for the CDR3 is TGTGCCAGCAGTATAACGGGACAGGGACTCTATGGCTACACCTTC.

The chain is built from TRBV28 and TRBJ2-5, with 8 bases that match TRBD1. Losses at the gene ends were 5 bases for V and 6 bases for J; bases not matched to a gene: 8. The germline V gene has CDR1 MDHEN and CDR2 SYDVKM. The CDR3 runs to 14 residues. Here the CDR3 DNA reads TGTGCCAGCAGTCCTGACAGGGGTGTGAAGACCCAGTACTTC. Protein: CASSPDRGVKTQYF.

By share, this clone ranks as large. The chain uses TRBV6-8 and TRBJ2-1; D is unresolved. The CDR3 loop spans 17 amino acids. Trimming cost V 5 bases and J 8 bases, with 25 bases left between them. The germline V gene encodes CDR1 MNHGY and CDR2 SAAAGT. The CDR3 region is CASSDPPGSPGVDEQFF. DNA for the CDR3: TGTGCCAGCAGTGACCCCCCGGGCTCGCCTGGGGTGGATGAGCAGTTCTTC.

The genes are TRBV11-3 and TRBJ2-1, with D hard to call. Germline CDR1 SGHNT, CDR2 YENEEA. V dropped 5 bases and J dropped 0 bases, with 17 bases sitting between them. CDR3 length: 17 amino acids. In DNA, the CDR3 is TGTGCCAGCAGCCCCTTGGCGGCACTAAGCTCCTACAATGAGCAGTTCTTC. As protein: CASSPLAALSSYNEQFF.

This clone has a handful of counts. The chain links TRBV11-3 to TRBJ1-1; 9 positions match TRBD1. Germline V gene data show CDR1 as SGHNT and CDR2 as YENEEA. V lost 5 bases, J lost 0 bases, and 4 bases stayed unmatched. The CDR3 has 15 residues. The CDR3 bases are TGTGCCAGCAGCCCCTGGACAGGGGTGAACACTGAAGCTTTCTTT. It is translated as CASSPWTGVNTEAFF. The entire variable domain, with the rest obtained from reference TRBV11-3 and TRBJ1-1, is as follows: EAGVVQSPRYKIIEKKQPVAFWCNPISGHNTLYWYLQNLGQGPELLIRYENEEAVDDSQLPKDRFSAERLKGVDSTLKIQPAELGDSAVYLCASSPWTGVNTEAFFGQGTRLTVV.

This clone is deemed medium-sized. The chain employs TRBV28 and TRBJ2-1; TRBD1 is a possible D gene (6 bases). Per germline, CDR1 MDHEN and CDR2 SYDVKM. This CDR3 is built from 13 residues. V shed 5 bases and J shed 8 bases, with 13 bases lying between them. CDR3 loop: CASSPYGGDEQFF. CDR3 coding DNA: TGTGCCAGCAGTCCCTATGGGGGCGATGAGCAGTTCTTC.

By sample share, this clone is large. CDR3 sequence: CASSPGQGAANYGYTF. CDR3 DNA sequence: TGCGCCAGCAGCCCGGGACAGGGGGCAGCTAACTATGGCTACACCTTC. This chain connects TRBV4-1 to TRBJ1-2, with 12 bases that match TRBD1. Germline V CDR1 and CDR2: MGHRA, YSYEKL. Losses at the gene ends were 4 bases for V and 0 bases for J; bases not matched to a gene: 3. The CDR3 has 16 residues.

This clone turned up a few times. The gene calls are TRBV6-8 and TRBJ2-2, with 7 positions matching TRBD1. The CDR3 has 15 amino acids. Trimming took 5 bases from V and 0 from J; bases not matched to a gene: 3. From germline, CDR1 is MNHGY and CDR2 SAAAGT. This CDR3 reads CASSPGQPNTGELFF. CDR3 sequence (DNA): TGTGCCAGCAGTCCGGGACAGCCGAACACCGGGGAGCTGTTTTTT.

In its sample, this clone ranks as large (0.1 to 1%). The rearrangement links TRBV23-1 to TRBJ2-7; possible D gene TRBD2, 6 bases. TRBV23-1 is an ORF; its function is uncertain. This CDR3 contains 15 residues. V was trimmed by 7 bases and J by 3 bases, leaving 19 bases between them. The CDR3 sequence: CASTPESAGSYEQYF. The CDR3 bases are TGCGCCAGCACTCCGGAATCGGCGGGGAGCTACGAGCAGTACTTC.

This clone has only a few counts. The V call is TRBV6-8, the J call TRBJ1-2, with TRBD1 matching 9 bases. V lost 6 bases and J lost 4; bases outside the gene matches: 9. Germline CDR1 is MNHGY and CDR2 is SAAAGT. The CDR3 loop spans 15 amino acids. CDR3 bases: TGTGCCAGCAGAAACGCGGGACAGGGAGGCTATGGCTACACCTTC. It is translated as CASRNAGQGGYGYTF.

This clone came up a few times. The chain is built from TRBV6-8 and TRBJ1-5; D unresolved. V lost 6 bases and J 5 bases, leaving 8 bases between the germline ends. CDR1 and CDR2 from the germline V gene are MNHGY and SAAAGT. The CDR3 spans 12 residues. The DNA of the CDR3 is TGTGCCAGCAGCGACATTTATCAGCCCCAGCATTTT. As protein: CASSDIYQPQHF.

This clone is categorized as medium-sized. CDR3 amino acids: CASSLDWGQETQYF. The CDR3 bases are TGTGCCAGCAGCTTAGATTGGGGTCAAGAGACCCAGTACTTC. J is TRBJ2-5 and V is TRBV11-3; D uncertain. This CDR3 has 14 amino acids. V lost 0 bases to trimming and J lost 2 bases, with 7 bases between them. Germline CDR1 reads SGHNT; CDR2 reads YENEEA. The complete variable domain, with remaining parts taken from reference TRBV11-3 and TRBJ2-5, reads EAGVVQSPRYKIIEKKQPVAFWCNPISGHNTLYWYLQNLGQGPELLIRYENEEAVDDSQLPKDRFSAERLKGVDSTLKIQPAELGDSAVYLCASSLDWGQETQYFGPGTRLLVL.

The V call is TRBV14, the J call TRBJ2-5; the match to TRBD1 covers 7 bases. Trimming removed 2 bases from V and 5 bases from J; junction bases left unmatched: 8. The CDR3 sequence is 15 residues long. CDR1 is SGHDN and CDR2 is FVKESK in the germline V gene. CDR3 DNA sequence: TGTGCCAGCAGCCAACAACAGGGGAGAGAGGAGACCCAGTACTTC. Its translation: CASSQQQGREETQYF. Full variable domain (outside the CDR3, taken from reference TRBV14 and TRBJ2-5): EAGVTQFPSHSVIEKGQTVTLRCDPISGHDNLYWYRRVMGKEIKFLLHFVKESKQDESGMPNNRFLAERTGGTYSTLKVQPAELEDSGVYFCASSQQQGREETQYFGPGTRLLVL.

This clone is labeled as large. The gene calls are TRBV6-8 and TRBJ1-3, with no clear D. The CDR3 extends over 15 amino acids. CDR1 and CDR2 (germline): MNHGY, SAAAGT. V was cut by 6 bases and J by 0 bases, with 12 bases left in between. The CDR3 sequence: CASRVSLSSGNTIYF. The CDR3 DNA reads TGTGCCAGCAGAGTCTCGCTGAGCTCTGGAAACACCATATATTTT.

Only a few counts were recorded for this clone. CDR3 loop: CASSEGQLFMNTEAFF. The CDR3 region has the DNA TGTGCCAGCAGCGAGGGGCAGCTTTTCATGAACACTGAAGCTTTCTTT. This chain uses TRBV11-3 with TRBJ1-1, with D possibly TRBD1 on 5 matching bases. This CDR3 has 16 amino acids. V lost 5 bases and J 0 bases, leaving 16 bases between the germline ends. The germline CDR1 and CDR2 sequences are SGHNT and YENEEA.

By proportion, this clone is medium-sized. This rearrangement joins TRBV6-8 to TRBJ2-7; 9 nucleotides line up with TRBD1. This CDR3 has 15 residues. Germline CDR1 and CDR2: MNHGY and SAAAGT. V lost 5 bases to trimming and J lost 4 bases; unmatched junction nucleotides: 9. Here the CDR3 reads CASSDVQGARYEQYF. The CDR3 DNA sequence: TGTGCCAGCAGTGACGTACAGGGGGCGCGGTACGAGCAGTACTTC.